One and the same sample provided the 5 T cell receptor beta chains below, sequenced in a study of blood T cell repertoires in COVID-19. The method was immunoSEQ multiplex PCR; TCRdb's version includes in-frame clones alone and lacks a portion of them. This table holds roughly 160,000 clones, 65% to 85% found once. The sample comprised PBMCs or T cells enriched from blood (not recorded which). The receptors here all came from a woman aged 55 to 70 who had recovered from COVID-19.

This chain uses TRBV9 with TRBJ2-7; 10 nucleotides line up with TRBD1. CDR1 and CDR2 (germline): SGDLS, YYNGEE. V trimming: 4 bases; J trimming: 6 bases; junction bases outside the gene matches: 10. This CDR3 spans 15 amino acids. Here the CDR3 reads CASSPTGQGRTEQYF. CDR3 coding DNA: TGTGCCAGCAGCCCAACGGGACAGGGGCGTACCGAGCAGTACTTC.

The J gene is TRBJ2-2, the V gene TRBV5-6; possible D gene TRBD2, 5 bases. Germline V lookup: CDR1 SGHDT, CDR2 YYEEEE. Trimming removed 7 bases at V and 0 bases at J, with 13 bases between. CDR3 length: 15 amino acids. CDR3 region: CASGFSGTNTGELFF. CDR3 DNA sequence: TGTGCCAGCGGGTTTTCGGGGACGAACACCGGGGAGCTGTTTTTT. Filled out from reference TRBV5-6 and TRBJ2-2, the complete variable domain reads DAGVTQSPTHLIKTRGQQVTLRCSPKSGHDTVSWYQQALGQGPQFIFQYYEEEERQRGNFPDRFSGHQFPNYSSELNVNALLLGDSALYLCASGFSGTNTGELFFGEGSRLTVL.

In this sample, this clone turned up once. The rearrangement links TRBV20-1 to TRBJ2-7; D is perhaps TRBD2 (6 bases). The V gene's germline CDR1 is DFQATT and CDR2 SNEGSKA (reference sequence). The CDR3 is 11 residues long. The germline V and J ends were trimmed by 5 bases and 6 bases, with 11 bases remaining between them. As DNA, the CDR3 is TGCAGTGCTGGGGACTTCGGCGAGCAGTACTTC. Its translation: CSAGDFGEQYF.

V gene TRBV3-1 (or the pseudogene TRBV3-2) combines with J gene TRBJ2-5, with TRBD2 matching 13 bases. With 6 bases clipped from V and 5 bases from J, the junction kept 9 bases outside the gene matches. Germline V gene lookup returns CDR1 LGHDT and CDR2 YNNKEL (reference sequence). CDR3 length equals 16 residues. The CDR3 sequence is CASSSGLAGVGETQYF. The CDR3 coding sequence is TGTGCCAGCAGTTCCGGACTAGCGGGGGTTGGGGAGACCCAGTACTTC.

The genes are TRBV11-3 and TRBJ1-1; D unresolved. The CDR3 contains 13 residues. Per germline, CDR1 SGHNT and CDR2 YENEEA. Trimming stripped 0 bases from V and 7 bases from J, with 9 bases between. The CDR3 DNA follows: TGTGCCAGCAGCTTAGACTCTAGAGGTGAAGCTTTCTTT. Amino acids: CASSLDSRGEAFF.